The 24 T cell receptor beta chains reported below all come from one sample, sequenced in a study of Tregs in tolerant kidney transplant recipients. Profiling relied on immunoSEQ multiplex PCR, and the TCRdb table lists in-frame clones only, not all of them. The sample has 25,000 to 35,000 clones. The sequencing here drew on CD8+ T cells from blood, taken before the transplant. All receptors derive from a human donor who received a combined kidney and bone marrow transplant.

A remark on this clone: The read finishes 3 residues shy of the CDR3 end, and the germline J gene is used to complete it. The genes are TRBV13 and TRBJ1-1, with D unclear. V was shortened by 0 bases and J by 2 bases, with 7 bases between the two germline ends. The germline V gene has CDR1 PRHDT and CDR2 FYEKMQ (reference sequence). The CDR3 sequence is 14 residues long. The chain's CDR3 is CASSLGAANTEAFF. CDR3 bases read: TGTGCCAGCAGCTTAGGGGCGGCAAACACTGAA.

Of note for this clone: The read ends 3 residues early relative to the CDR3; the germline J gene fills the gap. V and J are TRBV18 and TRBJ2-7; 8 positions agree with TRBD2. Germline V gene lookup returns CDR1 KGHSH and CDR2 LQKENI. V shed 3 bases, J shed 5 bases, and the junction held 6 bases outside the gene matches. CDR3 length: 14 amino acids. The CDR3: CASSPPAGVHEQYF. The CDR3 bases that were read are TGTGCCAGCTCACCTCCAGCGGGAGTCCACGAG. The whole variable domain, remainder taken from reference TRBV18 and TRBJ2-7, is NAGVMQNPRHLVRRRGQEARLRCSPMKGHSHVYWYRQLPEEGLKFMVYLQKENIIDESGMPKERFSAEFPKEGPSILRIQQVVRGDSAAYFCASSPPAGVHEQYFGPGTRLTVT.

Comments on this clone: The CDR3 extends 3 residues past the end of the read, so its final part is completed from the germline J gene. The gene calls are TRBV5-4 and TRBJ1-2, with 7 bases fitting TRBD1. Unmatched junction bases numbered 8, after V lost 2 bases and J lost 7 bases. Germline CDR1 SGHNT, CDR2 YYREEE (reference sequence). The CDR3 sequence is 14 residues long. CDR3 loop: CASSFAGGNGGYTF. Incomplete CDR3 DNA: TGTGCCAGCAGCTTCGCAGGGGGAAACGGTGGC.

Comment on this clone: The CDR3 extends 3 residues past the end of the read, so its final part is completed from the germline J gene. The rearrangement joins TRBV7-9 to TRBJ2-7; TRBD1 matches at 8 bases. Trimming at V came to 5 bases and at J to 2 bases, leaving 8 bases not matched to a gene. CDR3 length: 15 residues. Germline V gives CDR1 SEHNR, CDR2 FQNEAQ (reference sequence). CDR3 DNA (partial): TGTGCCAGCAGCACCCGGACAGGGCCTACCTACGAG. Amino acid sequence: CASSTRTGPTYE. The whole CDR3 reads CASSTRTGPTYEQYF.

A remark on this clone: From the germline J gene comes the end of the CDR3, since the read stops 3 residues before it. This rearrangement joins TRBV7-9 to TRBJ2-1; possibly TRBD1 for D (6 bases). V shed 1 base and J shed 5 bases, with 6 bases lying between them. CDR3 length: 13 residues. Germline CDR1 SEHNR, CDR2 FQNEAQ (reference sequence). The CDR3 sequence is CASSLGGHNEQFF. The CDR3 DNA, read in part, is TGTGCCAGCAGCTTAGGGGGGCACAATGAG.

In regard to this clone: The read ends 3 residues shy of where the CDR3 ends; the end is completed using the germline J gene. The V call is TRBV19, the J call TRBJ1-2, with D tentatively TRBD1 (5 bases). Germline values: CDR1 LNHDA, CDR2 SQIVND (reference sequence). The ends were cut back, 6 bases at V and 7 bases at J, with 27 bases in the middle. The CDR3 length is 17 residues. The CDR3: CASSHFSLGGENGGYTF. CDR3 DNA, as far as it was read: TGTGCCAGTAGCCATTTCTCCCTGGGAGGGGAGAACGGTGGC. Full variable domain (remainder filled in from reference TRBV19 and TRBJ1-2): DGGITQSPKYLFRKEGQNVTLSCEQNLNHDAMYWYRQDPGQGLRLIYYSQIVNDFQKGDIAEGYSVSREKKESFPLTVTSAQKNPTAFYLCASSHFSLGGENGGYTFGSGTRLTVV.

Worth noting for this clone: The CDR3 goes on 3 residues after the read ends, and that part is filled in from the germline J gene. The V and J genes are TRBV7-9 and TRBJ2-7; D is perhaps TRBD1 (6 bases). Germline assignment: CDR1 SEHNR and CDR2 FQNEAQ (reference sequence). This CDR3 has 15 amino acids. V shed 5 bases and J shed 4 bases, with 18 bases lying between them. The sequenced part of the CDR3 DNA is TGTGCCAGCAGCCTACCCCAGGGGTCCCTTTACGAG. It specifies CASSLPQGSLYE. Given in full, the CDR3 is CASSLPQGSLYEQYF. The full variable domain, its missing parts supplied by reference TRBV7-9 and TRBJ2-7, is DTGVSQNPRHKITKRGQNVTFRCDPISEHNRLYWYRQTLGQGPEFLTYFQNEAQLEKSRLLSDRFSAERPKGSFSTLEIQRTEQGDSAMYLCASSLPQGSLYEQYFGPGTRLTVT.

As concerns this clone: The read halts 3 residues ahead of the CDR3 end, with the missing end drawn from the germline J gene. This chain uses TRBV7-8 with TRBJ2-2; D not resolved. Germline V gene lookup returns CDR1 SGHVS and CDR2 FQNEAQ. The CDR3 has 14 residues. Trimming shortened V by 3 bases and J by 2 bases, and 7 bases separated the two germline ends. The sequenced CDR3 bases are TGTGCCAGCAGCTTTCCCGGTAACACCGGGGAG. Translation: CASSFPGNTGE. The entire CDR3 reads CASSFPGNTGELFF.

With regard to this clone: The read finishes 3 residues shy of the CDR3 end, and the germline J gene is used to complete it. The chain is built from TRBV2 and TRBJ1-1; D is unresolved. The germline V gene has CDR1 SNHLY and CDR2 FYNNEI. Between the trimmed V and J ends, which lost 3 bases and 3 bases, there was a span of 5 bases. The CDR3 runs 12 residues. The chain's CDR3 is CASSDVYTEAFF. CDR3 DNA, as far as it was read: TGTGCCAGCAGTGATGTCTACACTGAA.

Of note for this clone: Read coverage stops 3 residues before the CDR3 terminus; the germline J gene supplies the remainder. The chain carries TRBV18 and TRBJ1-1, with no clear D. Germline assignment: CDR1 KGHSH and CDR2 LQKENI. This CDR3 spans 19 amino acids. V shed 1 base and J shed 1 base, with 22 bases lying between them. The sequenced part of the CDR3 DNA is TGTGCCAGCTCACCACTGTCTCCTACAGTCTCAATAGAGAACACTGAA. Translation gives CASSPLSPTVSIENTE. The entire CDR3 protein is CASSPLSPTVSIENTEAFF.

The sequenced part of the CDR3 DNA is TGTGCCACCGTCGGACTAGCGGGGACGGATGAG. It yields the protein CATVGLAGTDE. The complete CDR3 protein is CATVGLAGTDEQFF. The V call is TRBV6-2 or TRBV6-3, the J call TRBJ2-1; 12 bases fit TRBD2. The read finishes 3 residues shy of the CDR3 end, and the germline J gene is used to complete it. The length of the CDR3 is 14 residues. Unmatched junction bases numbered 9, after V lost 10 bases and J lost 8 bases. Germline CDR1 MNHEY, CDR2 SVGEGT.

Regarding this clone: The read ends 3 residues before the CDR3 terminus; that terminus is restored from the germline J gene. The chain has TRBV7-2 and TRBJ1-1; D is ambiguous. The CDR3 is 12 amino acids. The germline gives CDR1 SGHTA, CDR2 FQGNSA. The ends were cut back, 5 bases at V and 1 base at J, with 5 bases in the middle. CDR3 DNA, as far as it was read: TGTGCCAGCAGCCCTTGGAACACTGAA. As protein: CASSPWNTE. The CDR3 reads in full as CASSPWNTEAFF. Looking up the rest from reference TRBV7-2 and TRBJ1-1 gives the full variable domain: GAGVSQSPSNKVTEKGKDVELRCDPISGHTALYWYRQSLGQGLEFLIYFQGNSAPDKSGLPSDRFSAERTGGSVSTLTIQRTQQEDSAVYLCASSPWNTEAFFGQGTRLTVV.

A note on this clone: The read is 3 residues too short to cover the CDR3 end, so that end is filled in from the germline J gene. The chain uses TRBV2 and TRBJ2-7; no clear D gene. CDR1 and CDR2 (germline): SNHLY, FYNNEI. V was cut by 8 bases and J by 1 base, with 9 bases left in between. This CDR3 has 12 amino acids. The covered CDR3 bases are TGTGCCAGCGTCACAGTTTCCTACGAG. It yields the protein CASVTVSYE. The complete CDR3 protein is CASVTVSYEQYF.

Note on this clone: The sequenced fragment ends 3 residues before the CDR3 boundary, so the rest is inferred from the germline J gene. At the DNA level, this CDR3 is encoded by other sequences in the same sample as well. V is TRBV2 and J is TRBJ2-3, with no clear D. Between the trimmed V and J ends, which lost 8 bases and 2 bases, there was a span of 17 bases. This CDR3 region has 15 residues. CDR1 is SNHLY and CDR2 is FYNNEI in the germline V gene. Partial CDR3 DNA: TGTGCCAGCCTCGGGTCAACCTATTTCACAGATACG. Encoded protein: CASLGSTYFTDT. The CDR3 in its entirety is CASLGSTYFTDTQYF. The whole variable domain, filled in from reference TRBV2 and TRBJ2-3, reads EPEVTQTPSHQVTQMGQEVILRCVPISNHLYFYWYRQILGQKVEFLVSFYNNEISEKSEIFDDQFSVERPDGSNFTLKIRSTKLEDSAMYFCASLGSTYFTDTQYFGPGTRLTVL.

On this clone: The CDR3 end is not reached by the read, which stops 3 residues before it; the germline J gene fills it in. V is TRBV2 and J is TRBJ1-2, with D uncertain. Germline V CDR1 and CDR2: SNHLY, FYNNEI. Between the trimmed V and J ends, which lost 11 bases and 7 bases, there was a span of 14 bases. The CDR3 spans 11 residues. The CDR3: CALTAGVGYTF. The CDR3 bases that were read are TGTGCCCTGACGGCCGGGGTTGGC. The complete variable domain, with remaining parts taken from reference TRBV2 and TRBJ1-2, reads EPEVTQTPSHQVTQMGQEVILRCVPISNHLYFYWYRQILGQKVEFLVSFYNNEISEKSEIFDDQFSVERPDGSNFTLKIRSTKLEDSAMYFCALTAGVGYTFGSGTRLTVV.

About this clone itself: The read finishes 3 residues shy of the CDR3 end, and the germline J gene is used to complete it. Other DNA variants within this sample encode the same CDR3. V usage is TRBV11-2 and J usage is TRBJ2-7; TRBD1 matches 7 bases. CDR3 length: 14 residues. J was trimmed by 4 bases and V by 1 base; bases with no gene match: 4. Germline V CDR1 and CDR2: SGHAT, FQNNGV. CDR3 residues: CASSLGGTAYEQYF. The CDR3 DNA, read in part, is TGTGCCAGCAGCTTAGGGGGGACAGCTTACGAG.

With respect to this clone: The CDR3 end is not reached by the read, which stops 3 residues before it; the germline J gene fills it in. The V call is TRBV19, the J call TRBJ2-5, with TRBD1 as a possible D gene (5 bases). The V gene's germline CDR1 is LNHDA and CDR2 SQIVND (reference sequence). V was clipped by 1 base and J by 4 bases, with 19 bases between them. The CDR3 totals 17 residues. CDR3 residues: CASSIVDRQGRAETQYF. The covered CDR3 bases are TGTGCCAGTAGTATAGTAGACCGGCAGGGCCGGGCAGAGACC.

The CDR3 spells CASSYRGYEQYF. CDR3 bases read: TGTGCCAGCAGCTATCGTGGCTACGAG. V usage is TRBV6-2 or TRBV6-3 and J usage is TRBJ2-7, with unresolved D. The read terminates 3 residues before the CDR3 end, so the remaining end is supplied by the germline J gene. The CDR3 is 12 residues long. Per germline, CDR1 MNHEY and CDR2 SVGEGT. Trimming removed 6 bases at V and 3 bases at J, with 9 bases between.

In the case of this clone: The observed sequence ends 3 residues before the CDR3 terminus, with the missing tail filled in from the germline J gene. The V call is TRBV19, the J call TRBJ2-1; 7 nucleotides line up with TRBD1. From germline, CDR1 is LNHDA and CDR2 SQIVND (reference sequence). The CDR3 length is 15 residues. V dropped 5 bases and J dropped 6; count of bases not matched to a gene: 10. CDR3 DNA (partial): TGTGCCAGTAGTCCCCCGGACAGGAGATCCAATGAG. This translates into CASSPPDRRSNE. The whole CDR3 is CASSPPDRRSNEQFF.

About this clone: From the germline J gene comes the end of the CDR3, since the read stops 3 residues before it. The chain carries TRBV19 and TRBJ2-1, with D hard to call. This CDR3 has 14 residues. Germline CDR1 and CDR2: LNHDA and SQIVND (reference sequence). V lost 3 bases to trimming and J lost 4 bases, with 10 bases between them. CDR3 sequence reads: CASSIQSLYNEQFF. The part of the CDR3 DNA that was read is TGTGCCAGTAGTATCCAGTCTCTTTACAATGAG.

On this clone: The read terminates 3 residues before the CDR3 end, so the remaining end is supplied by the germline J gene. The rearrangement uses TRBV5-1 and TRBJ1-2; 8 nucleotides match TRBD1. V lost 0 bases, J lost 4 bases, and 2 bases stayed unmatched. Per the germline V gene, CDR1 is SGHRS and CDR2 is YFSETQ. This CDR3 contains 14 residues. The part of the CDR3 DNA that was read is TGCGCCAGCAGCTTGGAGGGACAGGTCTATGGC. Protein product: CASSLEGQVYG. The whole CDR3 region reads CASSLEGQVYGYTF.

Note on this clone: The CDR3 end falls 3 residues outside the read, so it is completed with the germline J gene. The rearrangement joins TRBV5-6 to TRBJ1-2, with TRBD1 matching over 7 bases. V lost 4 bases, J lost 7 bases, and 10 bases stayed unmatched. The CDR3 runs to 14 residues. Germline loops: CDR1 SGHDT, CDR2 YYEEEE. CDR3 DNA, as far as it was read: TGTGCCAGCAGCCCCGGGACAGTGGTACTTGGC. As protein: CASSPGTVVLG. The whole CDR3 reads CASSPGTVVLGYTF.

In regard to this clone: The read is 3 residues too short to cover the CDR3 end, so that end is filled in from the germline J gene. This rearrangement joins TRBV10-2 to TRBJ2-7; D uncertain. Deletions cut 8 bases from V and 3 bases from J, with 8 bases between. The CDR3 totals 11 residues. Germline V gene sequence: CDR1 WSHSY, CDR2 SAAADI. Partial CDR3 DNA: TGCGCCAGCTTTTCCAACTACGAG. Protein sequence: CASFSNYE. The CDR3 in its entirety is CASFSNYEQYF.

Of note for this clone: The read is 3 residues too short to cover the CDR3 end, so that end is filled in from the germline J gene. The J gene is TRBJ2-7, the V gene TRBV11-3; 9 bases align to TRBD1. This CDR3 spans 15 amino acids. The germline CDR1 and CDR2 sequences are SGHNT and YENEEA. CDR3 sequence: CASRSNGTGFYEQYF. CDR3 DNA, as far as it was read: TGTGCAAGTCGCTCCAACGGGACAGGGTTCTACGAG.